The T cell receptor (beta chain) under discussion was sequenced for a study of blood T cell repertoires in COVID-19. The table came from immunoSEQ multiplex PCR; TCRdb's copy has only in-frame clones and leaves some out. The sample lists about 180,000 clones, around 85% occurring once. Trimming at V came to 4 bases and at J to 8 bases, leaving 12 bases not matched to a gene. This CDR3 contains 16 residues. Germline V gene lookup returns CDR1 LGHDT and CDR2 YNNKEL (reference sequence). The specimen sequenced was PBMCs or T cells enriched from blood (not recorded which). This sequence was found in a man aged 35-49 years who had recovered from COVID-19. The chain links TRBV3-1 (or the pseudogene TRBV3-2) to TRBJ2-3, with TRBD2 matching 10 bases. CDR3 DNA: TGTGCCAGCAGCCGCGGAGGGAGCGGGAGGGTCGGTACGCAGTATTTT. Its protein product is CASSRGGSGRVGTQYF.